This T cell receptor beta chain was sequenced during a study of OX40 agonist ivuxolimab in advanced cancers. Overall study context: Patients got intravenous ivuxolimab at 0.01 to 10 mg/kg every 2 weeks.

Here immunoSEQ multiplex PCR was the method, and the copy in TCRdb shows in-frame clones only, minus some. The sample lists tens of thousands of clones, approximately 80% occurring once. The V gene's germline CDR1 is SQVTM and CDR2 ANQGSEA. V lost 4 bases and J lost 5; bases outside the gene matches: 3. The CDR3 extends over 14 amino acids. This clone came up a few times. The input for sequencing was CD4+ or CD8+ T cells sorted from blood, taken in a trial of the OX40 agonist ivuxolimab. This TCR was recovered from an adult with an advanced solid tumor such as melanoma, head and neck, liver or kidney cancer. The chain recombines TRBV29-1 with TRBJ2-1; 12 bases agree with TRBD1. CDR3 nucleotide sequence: TGCAGCGTTGTGCGGGACAGGGGGCACAATGAGCAGTTCTTC. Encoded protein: CSVVRDRGHNEQFF.